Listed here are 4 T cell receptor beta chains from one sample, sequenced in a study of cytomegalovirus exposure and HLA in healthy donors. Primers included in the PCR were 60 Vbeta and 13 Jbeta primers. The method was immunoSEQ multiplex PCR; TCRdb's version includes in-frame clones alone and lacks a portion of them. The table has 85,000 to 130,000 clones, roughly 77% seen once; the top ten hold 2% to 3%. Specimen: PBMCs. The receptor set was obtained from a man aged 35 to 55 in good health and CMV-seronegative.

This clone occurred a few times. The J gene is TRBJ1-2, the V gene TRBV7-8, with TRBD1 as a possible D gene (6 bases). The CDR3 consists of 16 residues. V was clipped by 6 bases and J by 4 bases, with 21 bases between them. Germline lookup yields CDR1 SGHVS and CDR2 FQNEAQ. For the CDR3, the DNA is TGTGCCAGCAGTCCCCGGCGGGGGGGCGCGGGCTATGGCTACACCTTC. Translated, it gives CASSPRRGGAGYGYTF.

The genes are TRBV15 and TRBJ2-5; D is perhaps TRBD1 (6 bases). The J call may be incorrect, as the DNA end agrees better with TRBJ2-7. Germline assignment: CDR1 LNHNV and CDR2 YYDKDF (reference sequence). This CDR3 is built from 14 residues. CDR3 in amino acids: CATSRQGRNYEQYF. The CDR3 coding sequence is TGTGCCACCAGCAGACAGGGGCGAAACTACGAGCAGTACTTC.

The CDR3 bases are TGTGCCAGCAGCCTGACTAGGGCGGTGAACACCGGGGAGCTGTTTTTT. Amino acid sequence: CASSLTRAVNTGELFF. The chain couples TRBV11-1 to TRBJ2-2; D might be TRBD2 (6 bases). The germline V and J ends were trimmed by 5 bases and 1 base, with 14 bases remaining between them. CDR3 length: 16 amino acids. Germline CDR1 and CDR2: SGHAT and FQDESV (reference sequence).

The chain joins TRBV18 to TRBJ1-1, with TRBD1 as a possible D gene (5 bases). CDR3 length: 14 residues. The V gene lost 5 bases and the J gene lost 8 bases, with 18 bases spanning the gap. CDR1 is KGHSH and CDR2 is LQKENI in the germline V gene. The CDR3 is CASSSTVLRWEAFF. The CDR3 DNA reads TGTGCCAGCTCATCGACAGTGTTAAGGTGGGAAGCTTTCTTT.